This paragraph covers one T cell receptor beta chain sequence. As yet, its antigen is unknown. The data derive from a study of T cell repertoires in cytomegalovirus infection. MiXCR, applied by TCRdb to the reads, yields one record per CDR3 protein. The table lists some 120,000 distinct CDR3 sequences, about a tenth of them singletons. Germline loops: CDR1 MGHRA, CDR2 YSYEKL. The CDR3 runs 16 residues. V gave up 4 bases and J gave up 4 bases; unmatched junction bases: 8. Sequencing was performed on PBMCs, sequenced either directly or after in vitro stimulation (not recorded which). This receptor was obtained from a human donor in good health (CMV status not recorded). Some clones in this sample may be carry-over from other donors' samples. V gene TRBV4-1 combines with J gene TRBJ1-4; the match to TRBD1 covers 8 bases. The CDR3, as DNA: TGCGCCAGCAGCCTTCCTCGACAGGGGCGTAATGAAAAACTGTTTTTT. It translates to CASSLPRQGRNEKLFF.